This T cell receptor beta chain was recovered during a study of cytomegalovirus exposure and HLA in healthy donors (dated by TCRdb to about 2017). Notes on the research overall: An earlier analysis of approximately 550 of the donors reported roughly 270 Gb of sequence data and 120 million or so unique TCR beta sequences from 150 million to 200 million T cells. An early release covering 550 to 700 HLA-typed donors comprised about 300 gigabases of sequencing data and tens of millions of unique TCR sequences. Among the roughly 370 genotyped donors, around 81% belonged to the genetic ancestry cluster associated with self-reported Caucasian donors. The study was designed to test whether signatures of past pathogen exposure could be identified by cataloging public T cell receptors. The study used immunosequencing to profile the T cell repertoires of 666 subjects and linked those repertoires to cytomegalovirus serostatus. A separate validation cohort of over 95 different subjects was used in addition to the roughly 700-subject first cohort. To predict cytomegalovirus infection status, the study brought together high-throughput TCR immunosequencing, statistical association of individual TCRs with disease status, and machine learning. A later analysis re-examined previously published TCR beta repertoires from hundreds of donors and added high-resolution HLA genotyping to investigate patterns of TCR occurrence. Rather than using new phenotypic data, the later analysis identified candidate immune exposures from TCR beta sequences and from how often those sequences occurred across donors. An earlier analysis of 450 to 750 of the donors used high-throughput TCR beta sequencing to judge whether each TCR beta V gene segment behaved as functional or pseudogenic. Donor age, sex, ethnicity and CMV serostatus were compiled together with the repertoire data. In a later genetic analysis, genome-wide SNP genotypes for about 55% of the roughly 700 donors were used, and that subset was treated as a discovery cohort. Every repertoire in the discovery cohort had been generated on one and the same sequencing platform. HLA typing covered class I and class II loci at four-digit resolution. The number of donors typed differed by locus, with roughly 629-640 for A, B, C, DRB1 and DQB1, 522 for DQA1, about 610 for DPA1, and over 400 for DPB1. Roughly five DR-DQ haplotypes were handled as single units for association and clustering because linkage in the cohort was strong. Across 398 genotyped donors of the cohort, an average of roughly 230,000 unique TCR beta nucleotide sequences per donor were sequenced, and roughly 18% of those sequences were non-productive. Results and caveats for the whole study, not just this receptor: While some public TCRs were present in many individuals, most TCR sequences turned up only very rarely across donors. Several of the top co-occurrence clusters appeared to be linked to parvovirus B19, influenza, CMV and Epstein-Barr virus, according to a later analysis. In a later analysis, HLA-associated TCR beta chains were found to be more clonally expanded and to have lower generation probabilities than equally common non-associated chains. The cohort was sequenced for TCR beta chains only, and without alpha or paired-chain data the features that could be detected were limited. In a later analysis, TCR association rates were found to vary across HLA loci, with the most associated TCRs seen for DRB1 alleles and the fewest for HLA-C alleles. Because the 87-base-pair reads could not distinguish some IMGT-functional V segments, including TRBV6-2 and TRBV6-3, those segments were excluded. In the study, approximately 150 TCR beta chains were listed as associated with cytomegalovirus. A few of the identified cytomegalovirus-associated TCR beta chains were confirmed in vitro to be specific for cytomegalovirus antigens. It was suggested by the authors that the approach could potentially be generalized to other disease states and immunological phenotypes. Correlated functional status among segregating V segments might reflect linkage disequilibrium, but an unknown experimental factor could not be ruled out. Specific HLA alleles were associated with 15,000 to 20,000 TCR beta sequences at a false discovery rate of 0.05 in a later analysis. Presence/absence analyses assumed roughly uniform sequencing depth across donors, an assumption that may not hold. Because HLA typing was missing for some donors at each locus, association tests included only the typed subset. Assigning TCR associations to individual alleles was difficult when HLA alleles, especially DR and DQ, strongly co-occurred. Over 15 rarely observed V segments, including chromosome 9 orphons, were excluded from the earlier analysis of a few hundred of the donors because counts were too low. An earlier analysis of some 560 of the donors showed that most TCR beta V segments appeared in productive rearrangements either about 90% or about 30% of the time, which broadly matched IMGT annotations. A later analysis found that most CMV-associated TCR beta chains appeared HLA-restricted, with HLA associations seemingly driven largely by CMV exposure. A later genetic analysis associated a missense DCLRE1C variant with V-gene and J-gene trimming of TCR beta chains, and an independent cohort replicated the association. A group of highly shared sequence variants was considered likely to be a technical artifact of the sequencing pipeline. The only immune exposure information available for the cohort was CMV serostatus. A further reported finding was that TCR beta sequences accurately predicted the HLA-A and HLA-B alleles for most subjects in the first cohort. A later genetic analysis reported fewer N-insertions in productive TCRs among donors in an Asian-associated ancestry cluster than the roughly 670-donor mean. Cytomegalovirus status was reported to be diagnosed by the classifier with high specificity and sensitivity in both the original and validation cohorts.

To prepare the library, the immunoSEQ multiplex PCR assay was applied. For the multiplex PCR, a mixture combining 60 forward primers for TCR Vbeta segments and 13 reverse primers for TCR Jbeta segments was used. A multiplex PCR assay on genomic DNA amplified the CDR3 region of rearranged TCR beta genes. Amplified TCR beta libraries were sequenced as 87-base-pair reads on the Illumina HiSeq System. Turning to the authors' computational methods: Across the 500 to 750 repertoires, a later analysis counted 80 million or so unique TCR beta chains, approximately 10 million of which were shared by at least two donors. To remove PCR and sequencing errors, raw reads were error-corrected and collapsed into unique sequences using a nearest-neighbor algorithm that merged closely related sequences. V, D and J gene segments were assigned by aligning CDR3 sequences to IMGT reference sequences. For a sequence to be retained, a match of at least six nucleotides was required to both a V gene segment and a J gene segment. A rearrangement was called productive if the CDR3 had no stop codons and remained in frame with V and J, and every other rearrangement was called non-productive. CDR3 was defined by IMGT convention, running from the second conserved V-encoded cysteine to the conserved J-encoded phenylalanine. Sequences without an unambiguous match to a single V gene segment were excluded from the earlier analysis of about 600 of the donors. An earlier analysis of 587 of the donors called V segments functional above 56.7% productive rearrangements and segregating when the between-donor standard deviation exceeded 5%. A statistical classification framework was built to diagnose cytomegalovirus status from the catalog of TCR beta chain sequences. V and J gene assignment, in a later analysis, came from comparing TCR nucleotide sequences with IMGT/GENE-DB human TR gene sequences. The TCRdist pipeline was used in a later analysis to assign CDR3 sequences and most-parsimonious VDJ recombination scenarios. In a later analysis, each TCR beta chain was defined by its CDR3 amino acid sequence together with its V-gene family, and reads without a unique V-gene family were excluded. To address suspected cross-contamination and a sequencing artifact, a later analysis removed 450 to 700 highly shared, low-generation-probability nucleotide sequences. For each public chain, a later analysis derived a clonal expansion index from normalized ranks of inferred template counts within each repertoire. A later analysis computed generation probabilities with a VDJ recombination model fitted to out-of-frame rearrangements, and checked the results against IGoR. Hypergeometric tests were used in a later analysis to score TCR-TCR, TCR-HLA and TCR-CMV co-occurrence, with a repertoire-size bias correction applied to the TCR pairs. In a later analysis, false discovery rates were estimated by permuting HLA or CMV assignments 20 times. In a later analysis, co-occurring TCRs were grouped using DBSCAN, with TCRdist sequence similarity added in when clustering inside HLA-allele-positive subsets. For co-occurrence clustering, repertoires with fewer than 30,000 or more than 120,000 public chains were excluded, along with 5 or 6 repertoires with anomalous nucleotide sharing. Held by TCRdb, this immuneACCESS table contains in-frame sequences only and omits some clones. Under half of the omission traces to an unresolved V gene where checked; the cause of the rest is unknown. V, J and clone size are those of that table, while D and trimming were read from the DNA. Present in this sample are 90,000 to 110,000 clones, 69% of which were seen just once. 5% to 7% of the sample goes to the ten largest clones.

In total, fewer than 750 healthy bone marrow donors made up the cohort. At the time of sampling, every cohort member was nominally healthy, though immune exposures that went unrecorded were likely present. The donor tested CMV seropositive and was one of the 289 seropositive cohort members. Each donor provided a peripheral blood sample, and peripheral blood mononuclear cells were used for TCR beta sequencing. Genomic DNA was extracted from the blood cell samples with the Qiagen DNeasy Blood Extraction Kit. Based on the germline V gene, the CDR1 and CDR2 sequences are SQVTM and ANQGSEA. For this chain, trimming is 7 bases at the V end and 1 base at the J end, and the number of junction bases without a gene match is 2. The CDR3 contains 12 residues, cysteine and phenylalanine counted. Just CDR3 DNA is preserved here, 36 bases in frame from base 1. Points on this clone: It has no known antigen specificity. The sample holds no much larger clone one base away, and base qualities are not on file.

The V and J genes are TRBV29-1 and TRBJ1-1; 8 nucleotides in the junction match TRBD1. The clonotype was recovered from a woman in her seventies in good health and CMV-seropositive. Sequencing input: PBMCs. The nucleotide sequence is TGCAGCGGGGGGACAGGGAACACTGAAGCTTTCTTT. Translated, this gives CSGGTGNTEAFF.